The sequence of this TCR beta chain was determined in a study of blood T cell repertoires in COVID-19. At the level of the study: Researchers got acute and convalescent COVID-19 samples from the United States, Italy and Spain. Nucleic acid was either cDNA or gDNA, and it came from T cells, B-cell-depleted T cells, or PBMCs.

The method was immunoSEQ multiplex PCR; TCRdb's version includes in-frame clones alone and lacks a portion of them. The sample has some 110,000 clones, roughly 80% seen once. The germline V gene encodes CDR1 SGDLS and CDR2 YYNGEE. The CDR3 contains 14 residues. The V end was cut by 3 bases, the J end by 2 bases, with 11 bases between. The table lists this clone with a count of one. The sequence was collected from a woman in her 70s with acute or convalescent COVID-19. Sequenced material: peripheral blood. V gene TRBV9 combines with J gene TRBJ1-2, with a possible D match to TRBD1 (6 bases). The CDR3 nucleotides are TGTGCCAGCAGCGCCGGCGGACAGAACTATGGCTACACCTTC. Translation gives CASSAGGQNYGYTF.